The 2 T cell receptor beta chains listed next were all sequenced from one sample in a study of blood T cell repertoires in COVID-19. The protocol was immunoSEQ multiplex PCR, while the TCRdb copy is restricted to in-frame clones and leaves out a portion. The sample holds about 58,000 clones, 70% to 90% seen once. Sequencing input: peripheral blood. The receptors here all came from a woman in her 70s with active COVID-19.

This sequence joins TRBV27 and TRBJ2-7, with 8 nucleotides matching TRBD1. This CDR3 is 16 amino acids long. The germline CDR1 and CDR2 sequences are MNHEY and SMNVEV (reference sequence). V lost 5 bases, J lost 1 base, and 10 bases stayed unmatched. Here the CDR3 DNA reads TGTGCCAGCAGTATATATCAGGGGGCCGATTCCTACGAGCAGTACTTC. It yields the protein CASSIYQGADSYEQYF.

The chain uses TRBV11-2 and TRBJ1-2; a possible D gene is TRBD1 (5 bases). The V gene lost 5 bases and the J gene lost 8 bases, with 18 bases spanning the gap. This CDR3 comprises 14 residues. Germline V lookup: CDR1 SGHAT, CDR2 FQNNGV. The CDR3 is CASSDFQGDKGYTF. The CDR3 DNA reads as TGTGCCAGCAGCGACTTTCAGGGTGATAAAGGCTACACCTTC.